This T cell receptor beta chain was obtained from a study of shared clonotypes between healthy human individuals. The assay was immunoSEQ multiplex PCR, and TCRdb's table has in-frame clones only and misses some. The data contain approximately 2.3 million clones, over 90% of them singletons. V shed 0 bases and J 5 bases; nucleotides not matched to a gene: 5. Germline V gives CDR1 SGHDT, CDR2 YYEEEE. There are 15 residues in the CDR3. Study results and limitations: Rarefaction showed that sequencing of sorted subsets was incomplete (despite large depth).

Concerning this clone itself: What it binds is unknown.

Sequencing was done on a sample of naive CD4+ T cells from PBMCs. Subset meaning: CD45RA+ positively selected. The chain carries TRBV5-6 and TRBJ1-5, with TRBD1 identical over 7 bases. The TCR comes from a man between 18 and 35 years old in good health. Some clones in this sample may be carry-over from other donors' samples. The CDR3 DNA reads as TGTGCCAGCAGCTTGGGGGACAGATTTGATCAGCCCCAGCATTTT. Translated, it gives CASSLGDRFDQPQHF.